A single sample is the source of the 30 T cell receptor beta chains below, sequenced in a study of T cells in tuberculosis. Sequenced by immunoSEQ multiplex PCR; TCRdb stores in-frame clones only, minus some. The repertoire holds 30,000 to 40,000 clones, around 97% seen once, with approximately 5.8% in the top ten. The sample taken for sequencing was PBMCs. These receptors originate from a donor aged 10-29 years with latent tuberculosis or without tuberculosis infection.

This rearrangement joins TRBV5-1 to TRBJ2-5; 11 bases are shared with TRBD2. V lost 2 bases and J lost 4; bases outside the gene matches: 4. Germline V gene lookup returns CDR1 SGHRS and CDR2 YFSETQ. This CDR3 is built from 15 residues. CDR3 protein: CASSFLAGGRETQYF. In nucleotides, the CDR3 is TGCGCCAGCAGCTTCTTAGCGGGGGGGCGAGAGACCCAGTACTTC.

The rearrangement links TRBV5-1 to TRBJ2-3; the D is unclear. The CDR3 loop spans 18 amino acids. Germline-derived CDR1 and CDR2 are SGHRS and YFSETQ. The germline V and J ends were trimmed by 0 bases and 4 bases, with 21 bases remaining between them. Here the CDR3 reads CASSLALLPEAVADTQYF. In DNA, the CDR3 is TGCGCCAGCAGCTTGGCCTTGTTACCCGAAGCCGTGGCAGATACGCAGTATTTT.

J is TRBJ1-1 and V is TRBV28; tentative D call: TRBD1 (6 bases). Germline V CDR1 and CDR2: MDHEN, SYDVKM. V was clipped by 8 bases and J by 5 bases, with 15 bases between them. The CDR3 is 13 residues long. The CDR3 here is CASRPGHLTEAFF. The CDR3 nucleotides are TGTGCCAGCCGACCGGGACACCTTACTGAAGCTTTCTTT.

The rearrangement uses TRBV28 and TRBJ2-7, with D hard to call. Germline loops: CDR1 MDHEN, CDR2 SYDVKM. The CDR3 runs 15 residues. Trimming removed 1 base at V and 2 bases at J, with 12 bases between. This CDR3 is CASSLSSALAYEQYF. The CDR3 bases are TGTGCCAGCAGTTTATCTTCTGCGCTAGCCTACGAGCAGTACTTC.

The V call is TRBV10-3, the J call TRBJ1-1, with 7 positions matching TRBD1. The germline gives CDR1 ENHRY, CDR2 SYGVKD. The CDR3 is 15 residues long. V lost 8 bases to trimming and J lost 3 bases; unmatched junction nucleotides: 12. The CDR3 sequence is CAISGRGREHTEAFF. CDR3 coding DNA: TGTGCCATCTCCGGCAGGGGGAGAGAGCACACTGAAGCTTTCTTT.

The chain has TRBV6-5 and TRBJ2-2; TRBD2 might be the D (6 bases). Germline-derived CDR1 and CDR2 are MNHEY and SVGAGI. The CDR3 length is 14 residues. The V end was cut by 6 bases, the J end by 4 bases, with 12 bases between. The CDR3 DNA reads TGTGCCAGCAGATACCGGGGGAGCACCGGGGAGCTGTTTTTT. Its protein is CASRYRGSTGELFF.

J is TRBJ1-4 and V is TRBV5-1; TRBD1 matches 9 bases. Germline V gives CDR1 SGHRS, CDR2 YFSETQ. The V and J ends lost 6 bases and 0 bases, in that order; junction bases with no gene match: 3. This CDR3 has 15 residues. The CDR3 loop reads CASNRGRATNEKLFF. The CDR3 coding sequence is TGCGCCAGCAACAGGGGGCGGGCAACTAATGAAAAACTGTTTTTT.

The V and J genes are TRBV28 and TRBJ2-1; 8 bases fit TRBD2. The CDR3 extends over 19 amino acids. The germline CDR1 and CDR2 sequences are MDHEN and SYDVKM. The V segment lost 6 bases and the J segment 0 bases; nucleotides outside the gene matches: 16. The CDR3 DNA is TGTGCCAGCAGCCCTGAGGGACTAGGGATGGCGAGCTCCTACAATGAGCAGTTCTTC. This codes for CASSPEGLGMASSYNEQFF.

The V call is TRBV25-1, the J call TRBJ1-2; tentatively, D is TRBD1 (6 bases). The CDR3 is 14 residues long. The V and J ends lost 1 base and 5 bases respectively, with 11 bases between them. Germline CDR1 is MGHDK and CDR2 is SYGVNS. CDR3 nucleotide sequence: TGTGCCAGCAGTGAATCAGGGGTTGTATATGGCTACACCTTC. Translation gives CASSESGVVYGYTF.

This clone was detected only once. The chain employs TRBV6-5 and TRBJ2-2; 7 nucleotides line up with TRBD1. V shed 6 bases, J shed 5 bases, and the junction held 6 bases outside the gene matches. Germline CDR1 reads MNHEY; CDR2 reads SVGAGI. The CDR3 is 14 amino acids. CDR3 in amino acids: CASSQGGSTGELFF. The CDR3 DNA sequence: TGTGCCAGCAGCCAAGGGGGCTCGACCGGGGAGCTGTTTTTT.

The table lists this clone with a count of one. This chain links TRBV25-1 with TRBJ2-5; maybe TRBD1 (5 bases). This CDR3 region has 13 residues. Germline CDR1 is MGHDK and CDR2 is SYGVNS. V lost 3 bases and J lost 7, with 12 bases in between. The CDR3 DNA reads as TGTGCCAGCAGTGAGCCTCAAAGGGGGACCCAGTACTTC. Its protein is CASSEPQRGTQYF.

This chain joins TRBV6-6 and TRBJ1-5, with 7 bases matching TRBD1. CDR3 length equals 14 residues. The V gene end was trimmed by 7 bases and the J gene end by 2 bases; junction bases not matched to a gene: 5. Germline lookup yields CDR1 MNHNY and CDR2 SVGAGI (reference sequence). CDR3 sequence: CASTQGTGNQPQHF. CDR3 in DNA: TGTGCCAGCACCCAAGGGACAGGCAATCAGCCCCAGCATTTT.

This rearrangement joins TRBV9 to TRBJ2-5; 10 bases fit TRBD2. Germline CDR1 reads SGDLS; CDR2 reads YYNGEE. The CDR3 length is 15 residues. V shed 3 bases, J shed 7 bases, and the junction held 9 bases outside the gene matches. The CDR3 region is CASSDPLAGDGTQYF. DNA for the CDR3: TGTGCCAGCAGCGACCCTCTAGCGGGGGATGGGACCCAGTACTTC.

V is TRBV27 and J is TRBJ1-4; the D gene is possibly TRBD1 (6 bases). Per the germline V gene, CDR1 is MNHEY and CDR2 is SMNVEV (reference sequence). V was cut by 5 bases and J by 8 bases, with 18 bases left in between. The length of the CDR3 is 15 residues. The CDR3: CASSTRNRVGEKLFF. The CDR3 nucleotides read TGTGCCAGCAGTACCAGGAACAGGGTAGGGGAAAAACTGTTTTTT.

J is TRBJ2-5 and V is TRBV27; 7 bases line up with TRBD1. The CDR3 loop spans 13 amino acids. Germline V CDR1 and CDR2: MNHEY, SMNVEV (reference sequence). V was pared by 5 bases and J by 3 bases, with 3 bases of the junction left unmatched. The CDR3 DNA sequence: TGTGCCAGCAGTCAGACAGGGAAAGAGACCCAGTACTTC. Translation gives CASSQTGKETQYF.

The chain links TRBV27 to TRBJ1-2, with D unresolved. This CDR3 contains 13 residues. CDR1 is MNHEY and CDR2 is SMNVEV in the germline V gene (reference sequence). V lost 6 bases and J 0 bases, leaving 8 bases between the germline ends. The CDR3 loop is CASRAQTNYGYTF. The CDR3 nucleotides read TGTGCCAGCAGGGCACAAACTAACTATGGCTACACCTTC.

V usage is TRBV28 and J usage is TRBJ2-1, with D uncertain. Germline V gene sequence: CDR1 MDHEN, CDR2 SYDVKM. V was pared by 2 bases and J by 9 bases, with 26 bases between. This CDR3 has 18 residues. The CDR3 loop is CASSLRFFRDPRSAEQFF. The CDR3 coding sequence is TGTGCCAGCAGTTTACGGTTTTTTCGAGACCCGAGGTCGGCTGAGCAGTTCTTC.

DNA of the CDR3: TGTGCCAGCAGCCCGGGCACAGGGTGGCCTGAAGCTTTCTTT. Its protein is CASSPGTGWPEAFF. V gene TRBV13 combines with J gene TRBJ1-1, with D tentatively TRBD1 (6 bases). The CDR3 totals 14 residues. The germline V and J ends were trimmed by 5 bases and 6 bases, with 16 bases remaining between them. Germline V gene lookup returns CDR1 PRHDT and CDR2 FYEKMQ (reference sequence). Together with reference TRBV13 and TRBJ1-1, the CDR3 gives the full variable domain: AAGVIQSPRHLIKEKRETATLKCYPIPRHDTVYWYQQGPGQDPQFLISFYEKMQSDKGSIPDRFSAQQFSDYHSELNMSSLELGDSALYFCASSPGTGWPEAFFGQGTRLTVV.

The rearrangement uses TRBV5-1 and TRBJ2-1, with 11 bases aligning to TRBD2. Germline V gene sequence: CDR1 SGHRS, CDR2 YFSETQ. V dropped 4 bases and J dropped 9; count of bases not matched to a gene: 12. The CDR3 length is 16 residues. The CDR3 bases are TGCGCCAGCAGCATTCGTAGCGGGAGGGCCGGTGGTGAGCAGTTCTTC. Its protein is CASSIRSGRAGGEQFF.

J is TRBJ1-1 and V is TRBV19; 7 positions agree with TRBD1. This CDR3 comprises 13 residues. Germline V gene sequence: CDR1 LNHDA, CDR2 SQIVND (reference sequence). V lost 6 bases and J lost 8; bases outside the gene matches: 9. The DNA of the CDR3 is TGTGCCAGTAGATATCCCGGGACAGAAGAAGCTTTCTTT. Translated: CASRYPGTEEAFF.

This chain links TRBV6-5 with TRBJ2-1; 10 bases fit TRBD2. Germline V gives CDR1 MNHEY, CDR2 SVGAGI. Losses at the gene ends were 6 bases for V and 11 bases for J; bases not matched to a gene: 7. This CDR3 spans 13 amino acids. The chain's CDR3 is CASRPSGRVQQFF. DNA for the CDR3: TGTGCCAGCAGACCTAGCGGGAGAGTACAGCAGTTCTTC.

The V call is TRBV9, the J call TRBJ1-1; D is ambiguous. This CDR3 has 13 residues. Trimming pared 0 bases from V and 3 bases from J, leaving 6 bases between. Germline loops: CDR1 SGDLS, CDR2 YYNGEE. This CDR3 reads CASSVVSDTEAFF. The CDR3 DNA sequence: TGTGCCAGCAGCGTAGTGTCCGACACTGAAGCTTTCTTT.

This sequence joins TRBV25-1 and TRBJ1-4; D remains ambiguous. Trimming removed 4 bases at V and 7 bases at J, with 16 bases between. Germline values: CDR1 MGHDK, CDR2 SYGVNS. This CDR3 is 15 amino acids long. The CDR3 nucleotides are TGTGCCAGCAGTGCCGCCCCGGTGGGGAGTGAAAAACTGTTTTTT. Amino acid sequence: CASSAAPVGSEKLFF.

The J gene is TRBJ1-1, the V gene TRBV28; 9 bases map to TRBD1. Per germline, CDR1 MDHEN and CDR2 SYDVKM. The CDR3 totals 13 residues. The V gene end was trimmed by 6 bases and the J gene end by 11 bases; junction bases not matched to a gene: 10. CDR3 sequence (DNA): TGTGCCAGCAGGGGGACAGGGTCCGTGCGCGCTTTCTTT. It specifies CASRGTGSVRAFF.

The V and J genes are TRBV2 and TRBJ2-3; 8 bases map to TRBD1. V trimming: 8 bases; J trimming: 3 bases; junction bases outside the gene matches: 10. The CDR3 is made up of 15 amino acids. Germline V gives CDR1 SNHLY, CDR2 FYNNEI. The CDR3 protein is CASDRGQGWTDTQYF. CDR3 nucleotides: TGTGCCAGCGACAGGGGTCAAGGATGGACAGATACGCAGTATTTT.

The chain has TRBV7-3 and TRBJ2-2; possibly TRBD1 for D (5 bases). Looked up from germline, CDR1 is SGHTA and CDR2 is FQGTGA. Trimming left V 5 bases short and J 7 bases short, with 11 bases between. The CDR3 sequence is 13 residues long. CDR3 DNA sequence: TGTGCCAGCAGCCCAGGGATTGGCGGGGAGCTGTTTTTT. As protein: CASSPGIGGELFF.

V usage is TRBV25-1 and J usage is TRBJ2-3, with D possibly being TRBD2 (6 bases). The CDR3 runs to 16 residues. Germline lookup yields CDR1 MGHDK and CDR2 SYGVNS. Deletions cut 7 bases from V and 0 bases from J, with 17 bases between. The CDR3, as DNA: TGTGCCAGCACGGGAGACCGGGACCCGAGCACAGATACGCAGTATTTT. Its protein product is CASTGDRDPSTDTQYF.

J is TRBJ2-1 and V is TRBV29-1; no firm D call. The ends were cut back, 5 bases at V and 3 bases at J, with 8 bases in the middle. The CDR3 has 12 residues. Germline values: CDR1 SQVTM, CDR2 ANQGSEA. The CDR3 bases are TGCAGCGTTTCACCTAACTACAATGAGCAGTTCTTC. This gives the protein CSVSPNYNEQFF.

V usage is TRBV6-1 and J usage is TRBJ2-7, with 7 bases fitting TRBD2. Trimming cost V 6 bases and J 3 bases; bases outside gene matches: 5. In germline, CDR1 is MNHNS, CDR2 SASEGT. The CDR3 extends over 13 amino acids. The CDR3 region is CASRRGLNYEQYF. The CDR3 nucleotides read TGTGCCAGCAGACGGGGACTAAACTACGAGCAGTACTTC.

The chain combines TRBV25-1 with TRBJ2-7; D call uncertain. The CDR3 extends over 13 amino acids. The germline V gene encodes CDR1 MGHDK and CDR2 SYGVNS. V gave up 3 bases and J gave up 4 bases, with 10 bases separating them. The CDR3 nucleotides read TGTGCCAGCAGTGAGAACAGCAAATACGAGCAGTACTTC. Its translation is CASSENSKYEQYF.